This record looks at one TCR beta chain sequence and its context. Primed by a sample-barcoded 5' primer and a J-beta primer mix, a second PCR proceeded for about 6 to 11 cycles. TCRdb analysed the 5' RACE reads with MiXCR anew, one entry per CDR3 protein. The table has about 830,000 distinct CDR3 sequences, more than 45% seen once; the top ten hold about 20%. The sample belongs to a study of blood T cells in healthy people across ages. Study background: Template switching retrieved approximately one barcoded beta molecule for each two T cells.

The CDR3 is made up of 15 amino acids. The V end was cut by 2 bases, the J end by 1 base, with 11 bases between. Germline V gives CDR1 LGHNA, CDR2 YSLEER. J is TRBJ2-5 and V is TRBV4-3; D is undetermined. This sequence originates from a man aged 25 to 45 in good health. The sequenced material came from blood. DNA for the CDR3: TGCGCCAGCAGCCAACTCAGAGGACCCCAAGAGACCCAGTACTTC. This gives the protein CASSQLRGPQETQYF.